Detailed here is one T cell receptor beta chain. Its antigen is unknown. TCRdb's copy holds only in-frame clones and misses some; the assay was immunoSEQ multiplex PCR. The sample consists of approximately 70,000 clones, over 75% of them appearing once. The sample comes from a study of a mutant IDH1 vaccine in newly diagnosed glioma. Study context: All eight of the vaccinations patients received fell in weeks 1, 3, 5, 7, 11, 15, 19 and 23.

Time point of the sample: week 23, last vaccination. Topical imiquimod was applied with each vaccine dose, which held 300 ug of mutant IDH1 20-mer peptide. The CDR3 spans 15 residues. Germline loops: CDR1 LNHDA, CDR2 SQIVND (reference sequence). V lost 3 bases, J lost 2 bases, and 3 bases stayed unmatched. Sequenced here: PBMCs, sampled from a glioma patient whose treatment included an IDH1 peptide vaccine. The chain is built from TRBV19 and TRBJ2-7; 11 bases align to TRBD2. The source is a young man with glioma. CDR3 DNA: TGTGCCAGTAGTATCCTAGCGGGGGGTACCTACGAGCAGTACTTC. Translated, it gives CASSILAGGTYEQYF.